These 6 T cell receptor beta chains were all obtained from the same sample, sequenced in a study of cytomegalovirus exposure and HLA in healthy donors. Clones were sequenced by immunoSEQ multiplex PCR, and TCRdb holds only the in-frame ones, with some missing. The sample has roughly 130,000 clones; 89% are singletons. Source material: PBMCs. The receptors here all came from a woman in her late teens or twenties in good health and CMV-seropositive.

The CDR3 region has the DNA TGTGCCAGCAGTGAAGCCTACAGGGACTACGAGCAGTACTTC. This sequence encodes CASSEAYRDYEQYF. The chain couples TRBV2 to TRBJ2-7, with a tentative D call TRBD1 (6 bases). This CDR3 region has 14 residues. Germline loops: CDR1 SNHLY, CDR2 FYNNEI. The ends were cut back, 0 bases at V and 3 bases at J, with 9 bases in the middle. The whole variable domain, remainder taken from reference TRBV2 and TRBJ2-7, is EPEVTQTPSHQVTQMGQEVILRCVPISNHLYFYWYRQILGQKVEFLVSFYNNEISEKSEIFDDQFSVERPDGSNFTLKIRSTKLEDSAMYFCASSEAYRDYEQYFGPGTRLTVT.

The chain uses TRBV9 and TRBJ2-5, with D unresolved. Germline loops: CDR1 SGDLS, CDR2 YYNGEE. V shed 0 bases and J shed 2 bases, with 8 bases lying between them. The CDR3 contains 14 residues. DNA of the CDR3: TGTGCCAGCAGCGTAGATGCGAGGCAAGAGACCCAGTACTTC. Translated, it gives CASSVDARQETQYF.

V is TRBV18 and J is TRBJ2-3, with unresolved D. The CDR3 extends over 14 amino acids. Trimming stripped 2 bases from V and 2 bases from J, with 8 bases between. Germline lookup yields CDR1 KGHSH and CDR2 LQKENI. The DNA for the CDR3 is TGTGCCAGCTCACCAGGCCCTTTCACAGATACGCAGTATTTT. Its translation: CASSPGPFTDTQYF.

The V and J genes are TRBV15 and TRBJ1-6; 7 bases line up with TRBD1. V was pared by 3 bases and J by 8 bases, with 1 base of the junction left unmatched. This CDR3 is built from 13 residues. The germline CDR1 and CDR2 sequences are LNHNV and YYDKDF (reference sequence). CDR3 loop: CATSRTGYSPLHF. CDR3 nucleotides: TGTGCCACCAGCAGGACAGGGTATTCACCCCTCCACTTT. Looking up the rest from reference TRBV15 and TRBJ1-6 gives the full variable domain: DAMVIQNPRYQVTQFGKPVTLSCSQTLNHNVMYWYQQKSSQAPKLLFHYYDKDFNNEADTPDNFQSRRPNTSFCFLDIRSPGLGDTAMYLCATSRTGYSPLHFGNGTRLTVT.

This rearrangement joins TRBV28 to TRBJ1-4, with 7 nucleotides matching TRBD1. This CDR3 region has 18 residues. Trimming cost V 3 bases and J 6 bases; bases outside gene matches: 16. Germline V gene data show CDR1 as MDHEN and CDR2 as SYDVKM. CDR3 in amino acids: CASSFYNIHTGTDEKLFF. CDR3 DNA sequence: TGTGCCAGCAGTTTCTACAACATACACACCGGGACAGATGAAAAACTGTTTTTT.

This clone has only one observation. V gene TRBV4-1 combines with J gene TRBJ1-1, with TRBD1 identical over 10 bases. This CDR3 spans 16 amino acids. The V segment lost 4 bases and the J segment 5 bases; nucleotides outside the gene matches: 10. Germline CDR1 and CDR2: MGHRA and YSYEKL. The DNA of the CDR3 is TGCGCCAGCAGCCCATTGGTAGGACAGGGGGTAACTGAAGCTTTCTTT. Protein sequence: CASSPLVGQGVTEAFF.